This TCR beta chain stems from a study of beta chain features in type 1 diabetes. Overall study context: Age, gender, cell numbers and subset yield matched between patients and controls.

Reverse transcribing all isolated RNA meant expressed TCRB transcripts were sequenced. The data were produced by immunoSEQ multiplex PCR, yet TCRdb's version contains in-frame clones alone and is incomplete. The table has a few hundred thousand clones, roughly 9.6% seen once. This clone turned up a few times. V shed 3 bases and J 9 bases; nucleotides not matched to a gene: 11. CDR3 length: 16 residues. CDR1 SGHRS and CDR2 YFSETQ come from the germline V gene. The rearrangement links TRBV5-1 to TRBJ1-6; 8 bases fit TRBD1. The sequence was obtained from a woman aged 18-30 years in good health. Sequencing used naive CD4+ T cells from blood. In DNA, the CDR3 is TGCGCCAGCAGCTGGGGCCAGGACAGGGTCGGTTCACCCCTCCACTTT. Protein: CASSWGQDRVGSPLHF.